This TCR beta chain was captured in a study of cytomegalovirus exposure and HLA in healthy donors. From the roughly 120-subject validation cohort, which was separate from the roughly 670-subject first cohort, the donors were drawn. With 7 bases removed from V and 2 bases from J, the gap between germline ends came to 16 bases. CDR3 length: 15 residues. Germline CDR1 SGHAT, CDR2 FQNNGV. Overall study findings and caveats: Published work reported that the classifier diagnosed cytomegalovirus status with high specificity and sensitivity.

Comment on this clone: Antigen: not known.

Repertoires were generated with immunoSEQ multiplex PCR, while TCRdb's copy carries only in-frame clones and drops some. The sample lists about 140,000 clones; 70% to 85% were seen once. The specimen was PBMCs. This receptor was identified in a man aged 30-40 years in good health and CMV-seropositive. The rearrangement uses TRBV11-2 and TRBJ2-3, with D maybe TRBD1 (6 bases). The CDR3 sequence: CASNLQGIITDTQYF. In nucleotides, the CDR3 is TGTGCCAGCAACCTACAGGGAATCATCACAGATACGCAGTATTTT.